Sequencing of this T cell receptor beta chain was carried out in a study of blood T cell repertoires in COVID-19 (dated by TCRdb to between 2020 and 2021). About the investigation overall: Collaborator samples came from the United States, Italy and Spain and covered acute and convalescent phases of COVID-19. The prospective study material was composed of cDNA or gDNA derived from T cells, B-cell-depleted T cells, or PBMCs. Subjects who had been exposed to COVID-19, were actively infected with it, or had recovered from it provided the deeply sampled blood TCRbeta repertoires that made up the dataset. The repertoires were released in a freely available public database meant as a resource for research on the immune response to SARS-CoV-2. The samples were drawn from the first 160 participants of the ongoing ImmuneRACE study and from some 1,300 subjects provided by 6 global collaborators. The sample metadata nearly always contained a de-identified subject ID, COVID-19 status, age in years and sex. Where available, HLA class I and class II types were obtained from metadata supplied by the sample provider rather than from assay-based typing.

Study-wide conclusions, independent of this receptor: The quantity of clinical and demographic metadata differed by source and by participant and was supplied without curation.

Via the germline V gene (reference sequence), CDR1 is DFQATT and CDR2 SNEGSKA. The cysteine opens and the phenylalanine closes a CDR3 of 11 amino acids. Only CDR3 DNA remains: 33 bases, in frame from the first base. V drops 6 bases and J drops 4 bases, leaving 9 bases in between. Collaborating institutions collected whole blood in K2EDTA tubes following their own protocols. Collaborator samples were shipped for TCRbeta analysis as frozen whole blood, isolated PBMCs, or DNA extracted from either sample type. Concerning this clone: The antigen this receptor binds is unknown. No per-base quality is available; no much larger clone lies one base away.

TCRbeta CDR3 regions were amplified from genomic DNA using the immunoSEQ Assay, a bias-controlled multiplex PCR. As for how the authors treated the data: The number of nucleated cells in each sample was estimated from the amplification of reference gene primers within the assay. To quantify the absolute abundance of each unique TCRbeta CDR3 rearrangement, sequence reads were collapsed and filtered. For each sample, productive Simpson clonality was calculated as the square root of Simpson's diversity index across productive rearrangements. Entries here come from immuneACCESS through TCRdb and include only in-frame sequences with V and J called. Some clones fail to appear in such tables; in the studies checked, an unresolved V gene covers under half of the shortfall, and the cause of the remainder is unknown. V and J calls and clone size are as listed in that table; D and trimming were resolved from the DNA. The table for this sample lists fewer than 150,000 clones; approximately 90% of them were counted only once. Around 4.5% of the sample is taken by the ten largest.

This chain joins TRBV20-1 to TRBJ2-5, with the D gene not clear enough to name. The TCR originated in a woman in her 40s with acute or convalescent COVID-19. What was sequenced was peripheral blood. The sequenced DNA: TGCAGTGCAAAAGAGCTAGAGACCCAGTACTTC. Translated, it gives CSAKELETQYF.